The present T cell receptor (beta chain) was sequenced within a study of blood T cell repertoires in COVID-19. As for the study in general: COVID-19 samples, acute and convalescent, were from the United States, Italy and Spain. PBMCs, B-cell-depleted T cells, or T cells provided the cDNA or gDNA that made up the material.

TCRdb's table, derived via immunoSEQ multiplex PCR, lists solely in-frame clones and lacks some. The profile shows 250,000 or so clones, around 80% of them singletons. The source material was PBMCs or T cells enriched from blood (not recorded which). The receptor was isolated from a man between 60 and 75 years old who had recovered from COVID-19.

The CDR3, as DNA: TGTGCCAGCAGTGACCCGGGGGGGCCGGTCACCGGGGAGCTGTTTTTT. Protein: CASSDPGGPVTGELFF. The chain recombines TRBV6-2 or TRBV6-3 with TRBJ2-2, with 8 bases aligning to TRBD2. V lost 5 bases, J lost 4 bases, and 9 bases stayed unmatched. This CDR3 is 16 amino acids long. From germline, CDR1 is MNHEY and CDR2 SVGEGT.